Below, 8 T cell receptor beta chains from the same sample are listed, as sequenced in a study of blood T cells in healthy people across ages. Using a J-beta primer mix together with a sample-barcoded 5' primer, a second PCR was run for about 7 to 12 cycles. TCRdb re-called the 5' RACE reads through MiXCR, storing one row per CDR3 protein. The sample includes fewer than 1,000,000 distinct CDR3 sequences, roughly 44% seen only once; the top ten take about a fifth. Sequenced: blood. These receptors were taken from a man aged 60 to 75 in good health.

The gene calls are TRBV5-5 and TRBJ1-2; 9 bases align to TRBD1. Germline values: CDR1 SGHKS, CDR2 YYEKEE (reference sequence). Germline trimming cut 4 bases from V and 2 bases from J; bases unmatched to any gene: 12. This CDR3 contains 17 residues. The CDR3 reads CASSPHPDRGENYGYTF. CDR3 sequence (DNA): TGTGCCAGCAGCCCTCACCCGGACAGGGGAGAAAACTATGGCTACACCTTC.

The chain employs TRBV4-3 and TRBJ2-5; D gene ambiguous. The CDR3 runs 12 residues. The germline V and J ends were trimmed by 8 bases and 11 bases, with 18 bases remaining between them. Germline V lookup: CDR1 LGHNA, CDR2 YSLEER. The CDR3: CASSRRYDEQYF. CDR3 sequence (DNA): TGCGCCAGCTCGAGGCGGTACGATGAGCAGTACTTC.

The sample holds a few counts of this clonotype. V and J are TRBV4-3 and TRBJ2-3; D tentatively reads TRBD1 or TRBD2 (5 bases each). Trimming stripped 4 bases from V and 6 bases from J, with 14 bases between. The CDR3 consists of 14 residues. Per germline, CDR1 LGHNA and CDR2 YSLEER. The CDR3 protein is CASSLKGRVDTQYF. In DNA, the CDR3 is TGCGCCAGCAGCCTCAAGGGGAGAGTGGATACGCAGTATTTT.

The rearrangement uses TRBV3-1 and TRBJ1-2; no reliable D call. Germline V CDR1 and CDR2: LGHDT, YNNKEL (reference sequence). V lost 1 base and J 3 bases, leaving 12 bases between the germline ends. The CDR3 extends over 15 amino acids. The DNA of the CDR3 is TGTGCCAGCAGCCAAGTTTCCGGGTCTCACTATGGCTACACCTTC. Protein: CASSQVSGSHYGYTF.

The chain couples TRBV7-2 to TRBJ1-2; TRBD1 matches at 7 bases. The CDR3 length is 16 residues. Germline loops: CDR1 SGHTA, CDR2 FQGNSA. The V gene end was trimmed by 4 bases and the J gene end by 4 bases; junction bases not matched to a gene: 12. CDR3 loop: CASSSLGGPGGYGYTF. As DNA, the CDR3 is TGTGCCAGCAGCTCACTAGGGGGCCCCGGAGGCTATGGCTACACCTTC.

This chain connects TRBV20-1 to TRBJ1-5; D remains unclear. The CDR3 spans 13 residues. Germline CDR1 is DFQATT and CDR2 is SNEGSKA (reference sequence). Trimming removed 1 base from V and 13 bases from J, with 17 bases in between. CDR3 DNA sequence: TGCAGTGCTAGAGTACGCAGCGGTTTAGGACAGCATTTT. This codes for CSARVRSGLGQHF.

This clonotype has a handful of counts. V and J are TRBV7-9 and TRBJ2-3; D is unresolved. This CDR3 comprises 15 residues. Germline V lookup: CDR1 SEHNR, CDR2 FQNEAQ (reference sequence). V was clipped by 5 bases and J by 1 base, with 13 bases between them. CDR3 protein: CASSPTLDGTDTQYF. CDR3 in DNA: TGTGCCAGCAGCCCAACATTAGACGGCACAGATACGCAGTATTTT.

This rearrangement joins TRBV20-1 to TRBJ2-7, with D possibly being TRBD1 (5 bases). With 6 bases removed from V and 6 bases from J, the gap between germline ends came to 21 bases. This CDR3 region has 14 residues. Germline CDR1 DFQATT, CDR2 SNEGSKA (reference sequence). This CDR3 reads CSAERGHPFSEQYF. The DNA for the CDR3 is TGCAGTGCCGAAAGGGGTCACCCCTTCTCCGAGCAGTACTTC.